This T cell receptor (beta chain) came from a study of cytomegalovirus exposure and HLA in healthy donors. The donors were part of the validation cohort of more than 90 subjects. That cohort was separate from the first cohort, which comprised several hundred subjects. Comments on this clone: Its specificity is unknown.

Study conclusions and caveats: The study flagged 150 to 200 TCR beta chains as cytomegalovirus-associated. Some public TCRs appeared in many individuals, while most sequences were rare. In a later analysis, first-cohort TCR clusters were found to tend to co-occur in the 130 or so validation repertoires.

Data came from immunoSEQ multiplex PCR; TCRdb stores just in-frame clones and leaves some out. The sample contains about 120,000 clones, more than 70% of which appear only once. The source material was PBMCs. This TCR was sampled from a woman in her twenties or thirties in good health and CMV-seronegative.

The CDR3, as DNA: TGTGCCAGCAGTGACGACAGGGGGCAAAGCTCCTATAATTCACCCCTCCACTTT. Protein: CASSDDRGQSSYNSPLHF. The chain employs TRBV6-1 and TRBJ1-6, with 10 bases aligning to TRBD1. Per germline, CDR1 MNHNS and CDR2 SASEGT. The V gene end was trimmed by 3 bases and the J gene end by 0 bases; junction bases not matched to a gene: 5. The CDR3 is made up of 18 amino acids.